This record looks at one T cell receptor (beta chain) sequence and its context. It lacks a known antigen. No much larger clonotype is one base removed from it; base qualities were not supplied. CD8 naive samples were CD45RO-negative cells positively selected for CCR7, giving a CD45RA+CCR7+ population that excluded TemRA cells. The donors were healthy, HIV-negative adults with no recently reported acute infections or vaccinations. All donors were Caucasian adults living in Nashville, Tennessee, USA. Blood was obtained by leukapheresis, after which PBMCs were separated by Ficoll-Histopaque density gradient centrifugation and cryopreserved in liquid nitrogen vapor phase. Analytical flow cytometry was used to check the purity and quantity of every magnetically sorted T cell population. From each sorted fraction, genomic DNA was isolated and quantified by UV absorbance on a Nanodrop 2000c. Using the deep immunoSEQ assay, TCR CDR3 regions were amplified from genomic DNA by multiplex PCR. Genomic DNA extracted from each cell subset was distributed evenly over all wells of several immunoSEQ 96-well plates, and each plate served as one replicate. For sorted subsets, 200 to 250 ng of genomic DNA, equivalent to 25,000 to 30,000 T cell genomes, went into each replicate PCR. Purified libraries were measured with a Qubit 3.0 fluorometer, size-checked on a Bioanalyzer 2100, and measured again with the KAPA Library Quantification kit. Every immunoSEQ 96-well plate was sequenced on a separate single-read 150-cycle Illumina NextSeq 550 flow cell. The source study handled its data this way. Because the immunoSEQ output held only junctional sequences and lacked quality scores, the filtering could not match the filtering applied to full-length reads. Sequences were annotated with PyIR, a Python wrapper for IgBLAST v1.9, and V/J genes and CDR3 were assigned using IMGT germline references. Any read was removed if the V/J assignment was weak (E-value above 1e-6), the CDR3 was missing, or the read contained stop codons, out-of-frame junctions, or ambiguous translated residues. A V3J clonotype was defined by an identical inferred V gene, J gene, and CDR3 amino acid sequence. To compute the percentage overlap between repertoires, the number of shared unique clonotypes was divided by the size of the smaller repertoire. Three approaches were used to assess repertoire richness: RTK rarefaction, the Chao1 estimator, and Recon v2.1 estimates of unobserved clonotypes. For all TCRbeta clonotypes obtained by the gDNA method from several donors, generation probabilities were computed with OLGA. TCRdb stores this immuneACCESS table with in-frame sequences only. Part of the clones is absent; in the studies checked, under half of the shortfall reflects unresolved V genes, and no reason is known for the rest. The DNA gave D and trimming, while V, J and clone size come from that table. This sample holds about 2.1 million clones; 85% to 95% were observed only once. The leading ten clones occupy 1.5% to 2% of the sample.

This specimen comes from a study of shared clonotypes between healthy human individuals (dated by TCRdb to 2020 to 2022). At the level of the whole study: A couple of women and a few men aged 18 to 49 years were included in the cohort. For each donor, CD4 naive and CD4 memory were each run on three plates, CD8 naive on two plates, and CD8 memory on one plate. To estimate repertoire size and how much clonotypes are shared between individuals, the study performed deep sequencing of blood TCR repertoires from a few healthy adults. To increase sequencing depth and limit assay-specific biases, different laboratories used diverse techniques to prepare libraries and sequence TCR repertoires. Each donor's leukapheresis produced roughly between roughly 0.85 and 9.5 billion PBMCs.

Beyond this particular receptor, the publication reports: Higher generation probabilities were observed for clonotypes shared by all four sorted-subset donors than for non-shared clonotypes. Larger estimated clonotype richness was generally found for naive subsets than for memory subsets. Only blood was sampled, and tissue TCR repertoires likely differ from those in blood. Incomplete sequencing was indicated by rarefaction of sorted-subset datasets, despite the large sequencing depth. Pairwise subsampling indicated that sequencing depth was expected to affect the degree of clonotype sharing among donors. Because the study included only a small number of donors, the genetic and exposure-history diversity represented was limited. Roughly 5% of naive CD4, roughly 3.5% of naive CD8, about 2.1% of memory CD4, and 0.4% of memory CD8 clonotypes were shared across several donors.

Its CDR3 holds 16 amino acids, cysteine through phenylalanine. Of the read, only the CDR3 DNA is kept; its 48 bases are in frame from base 1. V sheds 3 bases and J sheds 4 bases, leaving 17 bases between their ends. Via the germline V gene, CDR1 is MDHEN and CDR2 SYDVKM. The sequence was collected from a man aged 18 to 35 in good health. Some clones in this sample may be carry-over from other donors' samples. The chain employs TRBV28 and TRBJ2-3; the D gene could be TRBD1 or TRBD2, each one agreeing over 5 bases. The source material was naive CD8+ T cells from PBMCs. Reading the label with the study, this specimen's cell subset or site is: CD45RA+CCR7+. The nucleotide sequence reads TGTGCCAGCAGTTTCCTTCAACCGGGGACGGCAGATACGCAGTATTTT. This is translated as CASSFLQPGTADTQYF.